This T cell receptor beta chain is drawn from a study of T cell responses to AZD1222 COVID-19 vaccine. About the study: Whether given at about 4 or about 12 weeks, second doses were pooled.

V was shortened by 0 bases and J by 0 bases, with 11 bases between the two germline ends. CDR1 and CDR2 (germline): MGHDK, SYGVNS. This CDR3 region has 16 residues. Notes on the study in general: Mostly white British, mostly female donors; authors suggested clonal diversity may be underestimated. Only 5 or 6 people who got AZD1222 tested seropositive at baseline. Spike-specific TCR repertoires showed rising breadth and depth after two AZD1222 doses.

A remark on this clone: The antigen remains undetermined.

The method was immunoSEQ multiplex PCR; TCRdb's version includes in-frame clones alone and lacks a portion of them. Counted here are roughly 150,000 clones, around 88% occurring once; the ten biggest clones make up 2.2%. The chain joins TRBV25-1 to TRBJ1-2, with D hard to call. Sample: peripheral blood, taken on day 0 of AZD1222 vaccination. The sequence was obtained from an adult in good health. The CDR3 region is CASSEYSRGTNYGYTF. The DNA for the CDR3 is TGTGCCAGCAGTGAATATTCACGCGGGACTAACTATGGCTACACCTTC.